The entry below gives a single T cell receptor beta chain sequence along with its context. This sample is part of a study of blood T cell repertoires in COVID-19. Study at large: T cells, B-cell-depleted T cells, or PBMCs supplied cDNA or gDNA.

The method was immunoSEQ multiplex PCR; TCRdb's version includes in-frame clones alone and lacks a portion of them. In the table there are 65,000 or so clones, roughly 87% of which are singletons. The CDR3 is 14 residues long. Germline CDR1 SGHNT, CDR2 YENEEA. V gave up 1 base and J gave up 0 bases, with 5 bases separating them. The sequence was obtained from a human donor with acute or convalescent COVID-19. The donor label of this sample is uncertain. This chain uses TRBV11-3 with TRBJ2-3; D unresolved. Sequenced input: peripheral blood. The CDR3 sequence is CASSLGQSTDTQYF. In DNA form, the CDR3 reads TGTGCCAGCAGCTTAGGACAAAGCACAGATACGCAGTATTTT. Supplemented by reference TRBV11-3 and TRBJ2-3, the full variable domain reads EAGVVQSPRYKIIEKKQPVAFWCNPISGHNTLYWYLQNLGQGPELLIRYENEEAVDDSQLPKDRFSAERLKGVDSTLKIQPAELGDSAVYLCASSLGQSTDTQYFGPGTRLTVL.